This T cell receptor (beta chain) was found in a study of shared clonotypes between healthy human individuals. With respect to this clone: Its antigen remains unidentified.

Study-wide results and caveats: Among donors, the sharing of clonotypes was expected to be influenced by sequencing depth.

The assay ran at deep level. Libraries were prepared by immunoSEQ multiplex PCR; TCRdb keeps only in-frame clonotypes and omits some of them. This table has about half a million clones, approximately 79% appearing once. The CDR3 extends over 13 amino acids. V lost 7 bases and J lost 3, with 10 bases in between. Per germline, CDR1 MDHEN and CDR2 SYDVKM. V is TRBV28 and J is TRBJ2-1, with D maybe TRBD1 (6 bases). This receptor was identified in a woman aged 40-49 years in good health. Some clones in this sample may be carry-over from other donors' samples. The material sequenced was PBMCs. This CDR3 reads CASISDSYNEQFF. CDR3 nucleotides: TGTGCCAGCATCTCGGACAGCTACAATGAGCAGTTCTTC. The full variable domain, with the rest looked up from reference TRBV28 and TRBJ2-1, is DVKVTQSSRYLVKRTGEKVFLECVQDMDHENMFWYRQDPGLGLRLIYFSYDVKMKEKGDIPEGYSVSREKKERFSLILESASTNQTSMYLCASISDSYNEQFFGPGTRLTVL.